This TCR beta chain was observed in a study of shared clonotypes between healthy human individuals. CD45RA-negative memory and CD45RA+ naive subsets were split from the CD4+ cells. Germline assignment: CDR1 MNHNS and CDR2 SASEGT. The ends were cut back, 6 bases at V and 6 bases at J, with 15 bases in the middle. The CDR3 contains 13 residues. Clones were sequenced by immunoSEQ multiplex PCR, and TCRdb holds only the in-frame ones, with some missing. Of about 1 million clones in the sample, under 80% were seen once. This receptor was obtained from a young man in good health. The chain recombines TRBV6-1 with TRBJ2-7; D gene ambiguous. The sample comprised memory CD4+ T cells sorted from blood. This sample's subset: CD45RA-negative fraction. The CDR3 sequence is CASSETRLSEQYF. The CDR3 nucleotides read TGTGCCAGCAGCGAGACCAGGCTCTCCGAGCAGTACTTC.